This passage covers 10 T cell receptor beta chains from one sample sequenced in a study of CD8 T cells in Susac syndrome. Roughly 0.45 to 1 ug RNA was reverse transcribed with random hexamers. TCRdb recomputed calls from the immunoSEQ multiplex PCR reads with MiXCR, one row per CDR3 protein. The table has some 110,000 distinct CDR3 sequences, over 90% seen once; the top ten hold 0.25% to 0.3%. Sequenced: CD8+ T cells from PBMCs. Every receptor here comes from a human donor with Susac syndrome.

The chain couples TRBV9 to TRBJ2-1; D is tentatively TRBD1 or TRBD2 (7 bases each). V was shortened by 3 bases and J by 6 bases, with 13 bases between the two germline ends. CDR1 is SGDLS and CDR2 is YYNGEE in the germline V gene. This CDR3 is built from 14 residues. CDR3 bases: TGTGCCAGCAGCGCGGGGGGACAGCCCAATGAGCAGTTCTTC. Its translation: CASSAGGQPNEQFF.

This clonotype was observed once. The chain is built from TRBV3-1 and TRBJ2-3; 11 bases line up with TRBD2. Germline V gene sequence: CDR1 LGHDT, CDR2 YNNKEL (reference sequence). With 1 base clipped from V and 1 base from J, the junction kept 4 bases outside the gene matches. The CDR3 runs 17 residues. The CDR3 DNA is TGTGCCAGCAGCCAAGCCGGGACTAGCGGCCGCACAGATACGCAGTATTTT. Translated: CASSQAGTSGRTDTQYF.

This sequence joins TRBV5-6 and TRBJ2-7, with 7 bases that match TRBD1. Germline values: CDR1 SGHDT, CDR2 YYEEEE. The ends lost 7 bases at V and 2 bases at J; junction bases unmatched: 3. The CDR3 is 12 amino acids. For the CDR3, the DNA is TGTGCCAGCGGAGACAGGGCCTACGAGCAGTACTTC. Amino acid sequence: CASGDRAYEQYF.

This clonotype was recorded only once. The J gene is TRBJ2-7, the V gene TRBV19; D remains ambiguous. The CDR3 runs 14 residues. The germline V gene has CDR1 LNHDA and CDR2 SQIVND (reference sequence). The V end was cut by 2 bases, the J end by 2 bases, with 10 bases between. The CDR3 bases are TGTGCCAGTAGTATACAAGTCCCTCCCTACGAGCAGTACTTC. Its translation is CASSIQVPPYEQYF. Based on the CDR3 plus reference TRBV19 and TRBJ2-7, the full variable domain is DGGITQSPKYLFRKEGQNVTLSCEQNLNHDAMYWYRQDPGQGLRLIYYSQIVNDFQKGDIAEGYSVSREKKESFPLTVTSAQKNPTAFYLCASSIQVPPYEQYFGPGTRLTVT.

V usage is TRBV19 and J usage is TRBJ1-6; the D is unclear. V was trimmed by 7 bases and J by 9 bases, leaving 16 bases between them. Germline V gene data show CDR1 as LNHDA and CDR2 as SQIVND (reference sequence). The CDR3 has 14 residues. Written as DNA, the CDR3 is TGTGCCAGTAACCCTGGGAATGGAGTTTCACCCCTCCACTTT. Protein: CASNPGNGVSPLHF.

In this sample, this clonotype turned up once. This chain joins TRBV4-1 and TRBJ2-5, with 9 bases fitting TRBD1. Trimming removed 5 bases from V and 2 bases from J; junction bases left unmatched: 9. Per the germline V gene, CDR1 is MGHRA and CDR2 is YSYEKL. This CDR3 has 16 residues. This chain's CDR3 is CASSTRQGGGQETQYF. The CDR3 nucleotides are TGCGCCAGCAGCACCCGACAGGGGGGGGGTCAAGAGACCCAGTACTTC.

The chain joins TRBV15 to TRBJ2-2; D unresolved. Germline V CDR1 and CDR2: LNHNV, YYDKDF (reference sequence). The germline V and J ends were trimmed by 2 bases and 1 base, with 5 bases remaining between them. This CDR3 comprises 14 residues. CDR3 amino acids: CATSRPENTGELFF. In nucleotides, the CDR3 is TGTGCCACCAGCAGACCAGAGAACACCGGGGAGCTGTTTTTT. Full variable domain (rest looked up from reference TRBV15 and TRBJ2-2): DAMVIQNPRYQVTQFGKPVTLSCSQTLNHNVMYWYQQKSSQAPKLLFHYYDKDFNNEADTPDNFQSRRPNTSFCFLDIRSPGLGDTAMYLCATSRPENTGELFFGEGSRLTVL.

This chain links TRBV7-6 with TRBJ2-2; possible D gene TRBD1, 6 bases. CDR3 length equals 15 residues. Germline V gene sequence: CDR1 SGHVS, CDR2 FNYEAQ. The V gene lost 7 bases and the J gene lost 1 base, with 13 bases spanning the gap. CDR3 sequence reads: CASTILTGNTGELFF. Written as DNA, the CDR3 is TGTGCCAGCACCATACTGACAGGGAACACCGGGGAGCTGTTTTTT.

V gene TRBV18 combines with J gene TRBJ2-7; D is possibly TRBD1 (5 bases). The V end was cut by 4 bases, the J end by 5 bases, with 15 bases between. This CDR3 comprises 14 residues. The germline V gene encodes CDR1 KGHSH and CDR2 LQKENI. The CDR3 coding sequence is TGTGCCAGCTCACTACCCCCAGGGAACAACGAGCAGTACTTC. This translates into CASSLPPGNNEQYF.

J is TRBJ2-7 and V is TRBV7-2, with D uncertain. This CDR3 is built from 13 residues. Germline V CDR1 and CDR2: SGHTA, FQGNSA. V gave up 0 bases and J gave up 3 bases, with 6 bases separating them. CDR3 bases: TGTGCCAGCAGCTTAGCACAGTTCTACGAGCAGTACTTC. Amino acid sequence: CASSLAQFYEQYF.